This paragraph reports one T cell receptor (beta chain). There are 14 residues in the CDR3. CDR1 SGHTA and CDR2 FQGNSA come from the germline V gene. Trimming cost V 5 bases and J 4 bases, with 14 bases left between them. As handled by the study authors: How many nucleated cells were present was estimated from reference gene primer amplification. Some clones are missing from TCRdb's copy, which holds only in-frame ones; the method was immunoSEQ multiplex PCR. D and trimming come from the DNA, and the V and J calls and clone size come from that table. The data contain fewer than 300,000 clones, 70% to 90% of them singletons. The data are from a study of blood T cell repertoires in COVID-19. Study information: Spain, Italy and the United States supplied samples that represented acute and convalescent COVID-19. Sources were T cells, B-cell-depleted T cells, or PBMCs; the material itself was cDNA or gDNA.

This receptor was taken from a woman aged 30 to 39 with acute or convalescent COVID-19. Sequenced sample: peripheral blood. The chain uses TRBV7-2 and TRBJ1-1, with a possible D match to TRBD1 (5 bases). The chain's CDR3 is CASSPQGRGTEAFF. The CDR3 region has the DNA TGTGCCAGCAGCCCGCAGGGTCGAGGCACTGAAGCTTTCTTT.